The text below deals with one T cell receptor (beta chain). CDR3 length: 15 amino acids. Germline assignment: CDR1 SGDLS and CDR2 YYNGEE. V shed 0 bases, J shed 6 bases, and the junction held 6 bases outside the gene matches. This sample is part of a study of OX40 agonist ivuxolimab in advanced cancers. The assay was immunoSEQ multiplex PCR, and TCRdb's table has in-frame clones only and misses some. This sample has fewer than 25,000 clones, with around nine tenths found just once. The receptor was derived from an adult with an advanced solid tumor such as melanoma, head and neck, liver or kidney cancer. J is TRBJ2-1 and V is TRBV9; 7 bases align to TRBD2. The sample in question was CD4+ or CD8+ T cells sorted from blood, obtained in a trial of the OX40 agonist ivuxolimab. CDR3 nucleotides: TGTGCCAGCAGCGTAGGCGGGAGTGGGGGCAATGAGCAGTTCTTC. Amino acids: CASSVGGSGGNEQFF.